This T cell receptor (beta chain) is drawn from a study of cytomegalovirus exposure and HLA in healthy donors. Whole-study context: A later analysis reported the 95 to 150 validation repertoires used the same platform as the 550 to 800 first-cohort repertoires. Study-wide findings and caveats: According to a subsequent analysis, TCR clusters identified in the first cohort showed a tendency to co-occur across the roughly 120 validation repertoires.

These donors were members of the 120-subject validation cohort, a group separate from the approximately 620-subject first cohort. Produced via immunoSEQ multiplex PCR; TCRdb's table is partial and in-frame only. Seen here are roughly 300,000 clones, roughly 88% observed once, and the top ten hold approximately 0.95%. Per the germline V gene, CDR1 is MNHEY and CDR2 is SVGAGI. CDR3 length: 12 amino acids. Trimming pared 6 bases from V and 5 bases from J, leaving 11 bases between. Comment on this clone: Its target is unknown.

The material sequenced was PBMCs. The TCR comes from a woman aged 18-35 years in good health and CMV-seronegative. V is TRBV6-5 and J is TRBJ2-7, with D possibly being TRBD2 (5 bases). CDR3 protein: CASRDWYHEQYF. CDR3 in DNA: TGTGCCAGCAGGGACTGGTATCACGAGCAGTACTTC.